The 21 T cell receptor beta chains reported below all come from one sample, sequenced in a study of T cell clusters in autoimmune cytopenias. TRB amplification used approximately 250 ng of peripheral blood genomic DNA. One tube held mixed TRB-A and TRB-B primer pools for touch-down PCR. TCRdb re-called the multiplex PCR reads and shows each CDR3 protein once, DNA omitted. The ten top clones account for roughly 9.9%, within a sample of fewer than 8,500 distinct CDR3 sequences. The same specimen was also included in a second study, on T cell repertoires in aging, cancer and after chemotherapy.

Sequenced: peripheral blood. The receptors come from a human donor in good health.

The J gene is TRBJ1-6, the V gene TRBV5-6; TCRdb outputs TRBD1, but without DNA this stays unchecked. The CDR3 loop spans 17 amino acids. Germline CDR1 reads SGHDT; CDR2 reads YYEEEE. The CDR3 sequence is CASSRTGTGGYNSPLHF.

The chain combines TRBV27 with TRBJ1-4. Germline V CDR1 and CDR2: MNHEY, SMNVEV (reference sequence). This CDR3 is 11 amino acids long. The CDR3: CASSSGEKLFF.

This clonotype shows up as medium-sized by frequency. The CDR3 is CASSLTGITYNSPLHF. The chain uses TRBV19 and TRBJ1-6; TCRdb calls TRBD1, which cannot be checked without DNA. The CDR3 sequence is 16 residues long. Germline V gene lookup returns CDR1 LNHDA and CDR2 SQIVND (reference sequence).

The rearrangement links TRBV7-9 to TRBJ2-6; TCRdb returns TRBD1, unconfirmable since there is no DNA. There are 20 residues in the CDR3. The germline V gene encodes CDR1 SEHNR and CDR2 FQNEAQ (reference sequence). This CDR3 reads CASSDPRGAGGVSGANVLTF.

The gene calls are TRBV12-3 or TRBV12-4 and TRBJ2-3. There are 16 residues in the CDR3. This chain's CDR3 is CASSLEAGSITDTQYF.

The genes are TRBV7-6 and TRBJ1-2; TCRdb names TRBD1, which stays unverified in the absence of DNA. Germline V lookup: CDR1 SGHVS, CDR2 FNYEAQ. This CDR3 has 16 residues. The CDR3 protein is CASSLLAGGQNYGYTF.

The chain recombines TRBV12-3 or TRBV12-4 with TRBJ2-7; TCRdb gives TRBD2 as the D gene, but with no DNA this cannot be confirmed. This CDR3 spans 15 amino acids. CDR3 in amino acids: CASSSSGTSDYEQYF.

The chain has TRBV6-5 and TRBJ1-2; with no DNA, the TCRdb D assignment of TRBD1 cannot be verified. The CDR3 runs 13 residues. CDR1 and CDR2 (germline): MNHEY, SVGAGI. CDR3 region: CASWKGSNYGYTF.

Frequency places this clonotype as medium-sized. The gene calls are TRBV10-1 and TRBJ2-2; there is no DNA to check the TCRdb D call of TRBD1. Germline CDR1 WNHNN, CDR2 SYGVQD (reference sequence). The CDR3 covers 13 residues. The CDR3 is CASSDRDTGELFF.

The CDR3 loop reads CASSEGNYGYTF. The chain employs TRBV6-1 and TRBJ1-2. The CDR3 is 12 amino acids. Germline lookup yields CDR1 MNHNS and CDR2 SASEGT.

This clonotype is labeled medium-sized (0.01 to 0.1%) based on frequency. The genes are TRBV27 and TRBJ1-4; without DNA, the TCRdb call of TRBD1 cannot be checked. The CDR3 covers 16 residues. In germline, CDR1 is MNHEY, CDR2 SMNVEV (reference sequence). The CDR3 reads CASSSPTGQGAGKLFF.

J is TRBJ1-1 and V is TRBV29-1; TCRdb calls TRBD1, which cannot be checked without DNA. Germline loops: CDR1 SQVTM, CDR2 ANQGSEA. The CDR3 has 13 amino acids. The CDR3: CSVLGQMNTEAFF.

This chain links TRBV18 with TRBJ1-5. This CDR3 is 15 amino acids long. The germline gives CDR1 KGHSH, CDR2 LQKENI. CDR3 sequence: CASSPGGGAGQPQHF.

Its frequency marks this clonotype as medium-sized. The chain is built from TRBV29-1 and TRBJ1-1; no DNA is available, so the TRBD1 call from TCRdb remains unchecked. CDR1 SQVTM and CDR2 ANQGSEA come from the germline V gene. The CDR3 loop spans 16 amino acids. The CDR3 protein is CSVERDRGPGGTEAFF.

The chain combines TRBV18 with TRBJ2-7; lacking DNA, the TRBD1 call made by TCRdb goes unchecked. The germline V gene has CDR1 KGHSH and CDR2 LQKENI. This CDR3 is built from 13 residues. CDR3 amino acids: CASSPGPQLEQYF.

This clonotype shows up as medium-sized (0.01 to 0.1%) by frequency. The J gene is TRBJ1-5, the V gene TRBV12-3 or TRBV12-4. This CDR3 has 14 residues. CDR3 amino acids: CASRPDGDNQPQHF.

This clonotype shows up as medium-sized by frequency. V and J are TRBV30 and TRBJ1-2; lacking DNA, the TRBD1 call made by TCRdb goes unchecked. The V gene's germline CDR1 is GTSNPN and CDR2 SVGIG (reference sequence). The CDR3 has 12 amino acids. This CDR3 is CAWTPGQVGYTF.

Its frequency marks this clonotype as medium-sized. This chain uses TRBV6-5 with TRBJ1-1. Germline V gene sequence: CDR1 MNHEY, CDR2 SVGAGI. The CDR3 extends over 15 amino acids. CDR3 residues: CASSYSSSGSTEAFF.

This rearrangement joins TRBV4-2 to TRBJ1-3; TCRdb selects TRBD1, and the lack of DNA leaves this call unchecked. The CDR3 sequence is 16 residues long. Germline V CDR1 and CDR2: LGHNA, YNFKEQ. The CDR3 sequence is CASSQVGGADGNTIYF.

This clonotype is labeled medium-sized based on frequency. This sequence joins TRBV27 and TRBJ2-5; TCRdb proposes TRBD2, but this gene call is untestable without DNA. CDR3 length equals 18 residues. Germline CDR1 MNHEY, CDR2 SMNVEV (reference sequence). The CDR3 region is CASSLSPRASGQQETQYF.

The J gene is TRBJ2-7, the V gene TRBV7-9; the D gene TCRdb calls, TRBD1, cannot be checked with no DNA. The CDR3 runs to 14 residues. CDR1 and CDR2 (germline): SEHNR, FQNEAQ (reference sequence). CDR3 loop: CASSWGGGPYEQYF.